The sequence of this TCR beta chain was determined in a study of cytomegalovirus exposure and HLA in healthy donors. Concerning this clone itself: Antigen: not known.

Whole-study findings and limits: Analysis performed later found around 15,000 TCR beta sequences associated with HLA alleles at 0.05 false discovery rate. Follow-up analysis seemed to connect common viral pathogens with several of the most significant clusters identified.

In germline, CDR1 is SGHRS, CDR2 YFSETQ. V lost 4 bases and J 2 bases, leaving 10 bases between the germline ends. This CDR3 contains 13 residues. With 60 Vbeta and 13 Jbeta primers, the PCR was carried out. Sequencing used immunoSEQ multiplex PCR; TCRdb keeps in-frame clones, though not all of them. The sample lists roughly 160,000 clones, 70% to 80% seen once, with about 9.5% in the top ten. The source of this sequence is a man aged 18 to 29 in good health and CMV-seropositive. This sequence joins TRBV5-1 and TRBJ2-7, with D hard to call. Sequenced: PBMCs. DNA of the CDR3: TGCGCCAGCAGCCCTGGCGGCACCTACGAGCAGTACTTC. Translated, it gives CASSPGGTYEQYF. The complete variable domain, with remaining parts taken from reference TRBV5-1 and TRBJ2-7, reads KAGVTQTPRYLIKTRGQQVTLSCSPISGHRSVSWYQQTPGQGLQFLFEYFSETQRNKGNFPGRFSGRQFSNSRSEMNVSTLELGDSALYLCASSPGGTYEQYFGPGTRLTVT.